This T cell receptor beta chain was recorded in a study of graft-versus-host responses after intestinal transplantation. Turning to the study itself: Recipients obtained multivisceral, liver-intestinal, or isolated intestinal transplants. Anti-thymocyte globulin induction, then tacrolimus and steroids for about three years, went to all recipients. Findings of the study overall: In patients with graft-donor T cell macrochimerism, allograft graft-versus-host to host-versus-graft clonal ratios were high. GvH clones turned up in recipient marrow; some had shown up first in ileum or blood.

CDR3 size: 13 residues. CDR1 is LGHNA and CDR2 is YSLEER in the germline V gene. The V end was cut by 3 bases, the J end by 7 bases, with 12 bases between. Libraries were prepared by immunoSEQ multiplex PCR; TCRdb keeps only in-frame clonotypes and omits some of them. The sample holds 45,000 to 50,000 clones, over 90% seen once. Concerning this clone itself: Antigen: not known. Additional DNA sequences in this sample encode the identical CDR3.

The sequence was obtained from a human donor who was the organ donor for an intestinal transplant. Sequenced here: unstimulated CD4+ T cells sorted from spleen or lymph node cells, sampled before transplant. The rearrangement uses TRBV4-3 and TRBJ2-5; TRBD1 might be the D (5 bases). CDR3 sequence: CASSQGLGGTQYF. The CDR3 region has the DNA TGCGCCAGCAGCCAGGGGCTAGGCGGGACCCAGTACTTC.